The 7 T cell receptor beta chains below all came from one sample that was sequenced in a study of T-cell memory formation after mild COVID-19. TCRdb processed the 5' RACE reads anew with MiXCR; each CDR3 protein has one entry. The sample holds 200,000 to 250,000 distinct CDR3 sequences, roughly a tenth seen once. Sequenced sample: PBMCs or a T cell subset sorted from them (not recorded which). These receptors all come from a man aged 18-30 years who had mild COVID-19 (a few samples of this study predate the infection). Cell type and time point are not known.

This clonotype was seen a handful of times. V gene TRBV18 combines with J gene TRBJ2-5; TRBD1 might be the D (6 bases). Trimming removed 1 base at V and 1 base at J, with 10 bases between. From germline, CDR1 is KGHSH and CDR2 LQKENI. The length of the CDR3 is 15 residues. The CDR3 sequence: CASSPRSDSQETQYF. The CDR3 nucleotides read TGTGCCAGCTCACCACGCTCGGACAGCCAAGAGACCCAGTACTTC.

V usage is TRBV7-9 and J usage is TRBJ2-7; possible D gene TRBD1, 5 bases. CDR1 and CDR2 from the germline V gene are SEHNR and FQNEAQ (reference sequence). CDR3 length: 13 residues. Trimming cost V 5 bases and J 2 bases, with 10 bases left between them. The CDR3 is CASSPDSTYEQYV. DNA for the CDR3: TGTGCCAGCAGCCCAGACAGCACCTACGAGCAGTACGTC.

This clonotype appeared many times. The J gene is TRBJ2-5, the V gene TRBV12-3 or TRBV12-4; D is possibly TRBD1 (7 bases). This CDR3 region has 15 residues. V dropped 6 bases and J dropped 5 bases, with 19 bases sitting between them. CDR3 region: CASSPRGVIQETQYF. The CDR3 nucleotides read TGTGCCAGCAGCCCCAGGGGGGTCATCCAGGAGACCCAGTACTTC.

The V gene is TRBV20-1, the J gene TRBJ1-2, with unresolved D. Between the trimmed V and J ends, which lost 2 bases and 7 bases, there was a span of 17 bases. The CDR3 spans 14 residues. CDR1 is DFQATT and CDR2 is SNEGSKA in the germline V gene (reference sequence). The CDR3 coding sequence is TGCAGTGCTAGAAACCCCATTATCGCGGCTGGCTACACCTTC. Encoded protein: CSARNPIIAAGYTF.

This clonotype was detected a few times. This chain links TRBV27 with TRBJ2-3, with 8 bases identical to TRBD2. The length of the CDR3 is 16 residues. J gave up 0 bases and V 4 bases, and 6 bases lay outside the gene matches. The germline gives CDR1 MNHEY, CDR2 SMNVEV (reference sequence). CDR3: CASSSYLAGSTDTQYF. The CDR3 DNA follows: TGTGCCAGCAGTTCATACTTAGCGGGGAGCACAGATACGCAGTATTTT.

This clonotype was seen more than once but under ten times. This rearrangement joins TRBV6-2 or TRBV6-3 to TRBJ2-3; unclear D gene. Per the germline V gene, CDR1 is MNHEY and CDR2 is SVGEGT. Trimming took 5 bases from V and 5 from J, leaving 14 bases between them. CDR3 length equals 14 residues. This CDR3 is CASSPPRLKDTQYF. DNA for the CDR3: TGTGCCAGCAGTCCCCCCCGGTTGAAAGATACGCAGTATTTT.

This chain uses TRBV9 with TRBJ2-5, with 7 bases identical to TRBD1. This CDR3 comprises 14 residues. The V segment lost 6 bases and the J segment 2 bases; nucleotides outside the gene matches: 7. CDR1 SGDLS and CDR2 YYNGEE come from the germline V gene. CDR3 sequence: CASNEGQIQETQYF. CDR3 in DNA: TGTGCCAGCAACGAGGGACAGATTCAAGAGACCCAGTACTTC.